What follows are 24 T cell receptor beta chains derived from one specimen sequenced in a study of beta chain features in type 1 diabetes. Study-level points and caveats: People with Type 1 diabetes carried modestly yet significantly shorter TCRB CDR3s in all four CD4+ subsets.

Reverse transcribing all isolated RNA meant expressed TCRB transcripts were sequenced. The table came from immunoSEQ multiplex PCR; TCRdb's copy has only in-frame clones and leaves some out. This table has some 330,000 clones, around 12% appearing once. These receptors' targets are unknown. The sequenced sample was naive CD4+ T cells from blood. Every receptor here comes from a woman between 18 and 30 years old with type 1 diabetes.

A word on this clone: Different DNA sequences within this sample yield the same CDR3. V usage is TRBV7-2 and J usage is TRBJ1-1, with D possibly being TRBD1 (5 bases). Trimming removed 0 bases from V and 1 base from J, with 9 bases in between. CDR1 SGHTA and CDR2 FQGNSA come from the germline V gene. The CDR3 has 15 amino acids. The CDR3 loop reads CASSLALGGNTEAFF. The CDR3 coding sequence is TGTGCCAGCAGCTTAGCCCTGGGGGGGAACACTGAAGCTTTCTTT.

V is TRBV9 and J is TRBJ1-1; weak D call: TRBD1 (6 bases). Trimming removed 0 bases at V and 2 bases at J, with 11 bases between. CDR1 is SGDLS and CDR2 is YYNGEE in the germline V gene. CDR3 size: 15 residues. The CDR3 bases are TGTGCCAGCAGCGTAGTGACAGGTCTAAACACTGAAGCTTTCTTT. It yields the protein CASSVVTGLNTEAFF.

This chain uses TRBV5-1 with TRBJ1-4; D remains unclear. The V gene's germline CDR1 is SGHRS and CDR2 YFSETQ. V was cut by 0 bases and J by 5 bases, with 11 bases left in between. CDR3 size: 15 residues. The CDR3 DNA sequence: TGCGCCAGCAGCTTGGAAACGGGTACGAATGAAAAACTGTTTTTT. This translates into CASSLETGTNEKLFF.

This sequence joins TRBV5-1 and TRBJ2-2; 8 bases match TRBD1. This CDR3 is built from 15 residues. Germline CDR1 reads SGHRS; CDR2 reads YFSETQ. V dropped 2 bases and J dropped 7; count of bases not matched to a gene: 7. The DNA of the CDR3 is TGCGCCAGCAGCTTCGGTGGGACAGGAAGCGGGGAGCTGTTTTTT. Translating it yields CASSFGGTGSGELFF.

The V and J genes are TRBV18 and TRBJ1-4; D might be TRBD1 (6 bases). V was cut by 6 bases and J by 8 bases, with 22 bases left in between. Germline V gene sequence: CDR1 KGHSH, CDR2 LQKENI. This CDR3 is 16 amino acids long. Here the CDR3 DNA reads TGTGCCAGCTCGCCAAGTGGCACATCCCAGGGGGAAAAACTGTTTTTT. This codes for CASSPSGTSQGEKLFF.

J is TRBJ2-7 and V is TRBV14; 11 positions match TRBD2. V was pared by 6 bases and J by 3 bases, with 4 bases of the junction left unmatched. CDR1 is SGHDN, CDR2 FVKESK, per germline. The CDR3 contains 14 residues. CDR3 region: CASRPSGGHYEQYF. For the CDR3, the DNA is TGTGCCAGCAGACCTAGCGGGGGGCACTACGAGCAGTACTTC.

This clone was detected only a few times. The chain is built from TRBV11-1 and TRBJ2-2, with 12 positions matching TRBD2. Germline CDR1 and CDR2: SGHAT and FQDESV (reference sequence). V gave up 4 bases and J gave up 6 bases; unmatched junction bases: 9. The CDR3 loop spans 17 amino acids. The CDR3 is CASSSRSSGRGAGELFF. CDR3 sequence (DNA): TGTGCCAGCAGCTCCCGCTCTAGCGGGAGGGGGGCCGGGGAGCTGTTTTTT. The variable domain in full, with the rest retrieved from reference TRBV11-1 and TRBJ2-2, is EAEVAQSPRYKITEKSQAVAFWCDPISGHATLYWYRQILGQGPELLVQFQDESVVDDSQLPKDRFSAERLKGVDSTLKIQPAELGDSAMYLCASSSRSSGRGAGELFFGEGSRLTVL.

This clone was recorded a few times. DNA of the CDR3: TGTGCCAGCAGCCCCCAGGGGTACGAGCAGTACTTC. Amino acid sequence: CASSPQGYEQYF. V is TRBV2 and J is TRBJ2-5, with D possibly being TRBD1 (6 bases). The J call may be mistaken, given a closer DNA end match to TRBJ2-7. Germline V lookup: CDR1 SNHLY, CDR2 FYNNEI. The CDR3 is made up of 12 amino acids.

This clone was seen more than once but under ten times. This chain connects TRBV25-1 to TRBJ1-5; 10 positions agree with TRBD1. Trimming cost V 1 base and J 3 bases; bases outside gene matches: 3. CDR1 and CDR2 (germline): MGHDK, SYGVNS. The CDR3 is made up of 16 amino acids. The CDR3 loop reads CASSESGQGYNQPQHF. For the CDR3, the DNA is TGTGCCAGCAGTGAATCGGGACAGGGGTACAATCAGCCCCAGCATTTT.

This clone has just a few counts. V gene TRBV5-1 combines with J gene TRBJ2-7, with D perhaps matching TRBD1 (5 bases). This CDR3 contains 13 residues. V gave up 6 bases and J gave up 3 bases, with 13 bases separating them. CDR1 SGHRS and CDR2 YFSETQ come from the germline V gene. The CDR3 region is CASNPGWNYEQYF. CDR3 sequence (DNA): TGCGCCAGCAATCCAGGGTGGAACTACGAGCAGTACTTC.

This clone was counted only a few times. The V and J genes are TRBV7-8 and TRBJ2-3; the match to TRBD1 covers 10 bases. The V gene end was trimmed by 5 bases and the J gene end by 5 bases; junction bases not matched to a gene: 13. The germline V gene encodes CDR1 SGHVS and CDR2 FQNEAQ. The CDR3 extends over 17 amino acids. For the CDR3, the DNA is TGTGCCAGCAGCCTCACGGCAGGGACAGGGGTAGGAGATACGCAGTATTTT. It specifies CASSLTAGTGVGDTQYF.

This clone was observed a handful of times. V usage is TRBV25-1 and J usage is TRBJ1-2, with D unclear. This CDR3 has 12 residues. V was clipped by 2 bases and J by 8 bases, with 9 bases between them. The germline V gene encodes CDR1 MGHDK and CDR2 SYGVNS. The CDR3 spells CASSELTRGYTF. DNA of the CDR3: TGTGCCAGCAGTGAACTGACACGAGGCTACACCTTC.

The chain links TRBV14 to TRBJ2-7; 8 nucleotides match TRBD1. The CDR3 extends over 13 amino acids. V lost 5 bases, J lost 3 bases, and 3 bases stayed unmatched. Germline lookup yields CDR1 SGHDN and CDR2 FVKESK. CDR3 bases: TGTGCCAGCAGCTTCGGACAGGGCTACGAGCAGTACTTC. Protein product: CASSFGQGYEQYF.

With regard to this clone: Other DNA sequences in this sample translate to the same CDR3. The chain links TRBV7-2 to TRBJ2-5, with a weak D call TRBD1 (6 bases). The ends were cut back, 1 base at V and 2 bases at J, with 8 bases in the middle. Germline CDR1 is SGHTA and CDR2 is FQGNSA. CDR3 size: 14 residues. The CDR3 DNA reads TGTGCCAGCAGCTTAGACAGGGTGCAAGAGACCCAGTACTTC. Amino acid sequence: CASSLDRVQETQYF.

The rearrangement links TRBV30 to TRBJ1-2; no firm D call. The CDR3 consists of 13 residues. Germline V lookup: CDR1 GTSNPN, CDR2 SVGIG (reference sequence). Trimming removed 4 bases from V and 4 bases from J, with 13 bases in between. The CDR3 is CAWTAISGYGYTF. In DNA, the CDR3 is TGTGCCTGGACGGCCATAAGCGGCTATGGCTACACCTTC.

This clone was counted a few times. This sequence joins TRBV5-1 and TRBJ2-2; D unresolved. Germline V CDR1 and CDR2: SGHRS, YFSETQ. V lost 5 bases and J 4 bases, leaving 12 bases between the germline ends. CDR3 length equals 14 residues. CDR3 sequence (DNA): TGCGCCAGCAGTCTGGCCCCCACCACCGGGGAGCTGTTTTTT. Its protein is CASSLAPTTGELFF.

V usage is TRBV4-1 and J usage is TRBJ1-1; D is undetermined. Trimming took off 1 base at V and 3 bases at J, with 9 bases between the two ends. Germline assignment: CDR1 MGHRA and CDR2 YSYEKL. The CDR3 loop spans 14 amino acids. Here the CDR3 DNA reads TGCGCCAGCAGCCAAGTTTGGGAGGACACTGAAGCTTTCTTT. Residues: CASSQVWEDTEAFF.

CDR3 amino acids: CASLGNLNQPQHF. The CDR3 nucleotides are TGTGCCAGCCTAGGCAATCTAAATCAGCCCCAGCATTTT. V gene TRBV2 combines with J gene TRBJ1-5; D not certain. V shed 8 bases and J shed 4 bases, with 12 bases lying between them. The V gene's germline CDR1 is SNHLY and CDR2 FYNNEI. This CDR3 has 13 amino acids.

The sample holds a few counts of this clone. The chain joins TRBV19 to TRBJ2-4; D perhaps matches TRBD2 (5 bases). V was clipped by 6 bases and J by 1 base, with 16 bases between them. This CDR3 comprises 16 residues. In germline, CDR1 is LNHDA, CDR2 SQIVND (reference sequence). CDR3 sequence: CASRTAAGLAKNIQYF. The CDR3 DNA reads as TGTGCCAGTAGAACCGCGGCAGGACTTGCCAAAAACATTCAGTACTTC. The full variable domain, rest sourced from reference TRBV19 and TRBJ2-4, is DGGITQSPKYLFRKEGQNVTLSCEQNLNHDAMYWYRQDPGQGLRLIYYSQIVNDFQKGDIAEGYSVSREKKESFPLTVTSAQKNPTAFYLCASRTAAGLAKNIQYFGAGTRLSVL.

This clone appeared a few times. The V gene is TRBV21-1, the J gene TRBJ2-7; TRBD1, as called in the table, went unchecked against the DNA. TRBV21-1 is an annotated pseudogene. The CDR3 runs 13 residues. DNA of the CDR3: TGTGCCAGCAGCAAGGGGGCTTCCTACGAGCAGTACTTC. It specifies CASSKGASYEQYF.

The V gene is TRBV30, the J gene TRBJ2-3, with D tentatively TRBD2 (6 bases). V lost 3 bases and J lost 11, with 18 bases in between. Germline V CDR1 and CDR2: GTSNPN, SVGIG (reference sequence). The CDR3 is 13 amino acids. The CDR3 bases are TGTGCCTGGAGGACCTTCGGGAGCCGAGGGCAGTATTTT. It yields the protein CAWRTFGSRGQYF.

This clone was seen more than once but under ten times. The genes are TRBV18 and TRBJ1-1; the D is unclear. The germline V gene has CDR1 KGHSH and CDR2 LQKENI. The V end was cut by 6 bases, the J end by 5 bases, with 7 bases between. This CDR3 is 11 amino acids long. Written as DNA, the CDR3 is TGTGCCAGCTCCCTGGAGACTGAAGCTTTCTTT. Amino acid sequence: CASSLETEAFF.

This clone was detected only a few times. J is TRBJ1-1 and V is TRBV7-9, with 7 bases aligning to TRBD1. Germline values: CDR1 SEHNR, CDR2 FQNEAQ (reference sequence). The CDR3 contains 13 residues. V shed 5 bases, J shed 8 bases, and the junction held 8 bases outside the gene matches. The CDR3 DNA reads as TGTGCCAGCAGCCCCCGGGGGACAGCCGAAGCTTTCTTT. Protein product: CASSPRGTAEAFF.

The chain has TRBV18 and TRBJ2-7, with 9 bases that match TRBD2. Germline CDR1 reads KGHSH; CDR2 reads LQKENI. This CDR3 has 18 amino acids. V gave up 3 bases and J gave up 0 bases; unmatched junction bases: 12. CDR3 nucleotide sequence: TGTGCCAGCTCACCCGGGGCTAGCGGGACATCCCTCTCCTACGAGCAGTACTTC. It codes for CASSPGASGTSLSYEQYF.